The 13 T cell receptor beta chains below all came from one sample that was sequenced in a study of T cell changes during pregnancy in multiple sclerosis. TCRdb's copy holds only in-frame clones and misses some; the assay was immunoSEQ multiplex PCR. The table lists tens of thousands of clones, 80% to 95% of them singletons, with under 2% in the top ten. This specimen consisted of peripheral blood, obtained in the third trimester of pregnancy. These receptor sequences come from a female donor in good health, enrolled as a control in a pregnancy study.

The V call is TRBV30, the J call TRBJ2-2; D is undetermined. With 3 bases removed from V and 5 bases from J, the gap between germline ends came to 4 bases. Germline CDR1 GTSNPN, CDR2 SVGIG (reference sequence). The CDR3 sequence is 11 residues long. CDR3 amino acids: CAWRYTGELFF. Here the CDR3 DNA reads TGTGCCTGGAGGTATACCGGGGAGCTGTTTTTT.

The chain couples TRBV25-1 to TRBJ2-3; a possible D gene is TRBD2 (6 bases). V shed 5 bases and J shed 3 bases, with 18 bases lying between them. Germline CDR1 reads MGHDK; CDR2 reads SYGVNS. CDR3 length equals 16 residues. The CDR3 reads CASSSVASDKTDTQYF. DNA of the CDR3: TGTGCCAGCAGTTCTGTTGCTAGCGATAAGACAGATACGCAGTATTTT.

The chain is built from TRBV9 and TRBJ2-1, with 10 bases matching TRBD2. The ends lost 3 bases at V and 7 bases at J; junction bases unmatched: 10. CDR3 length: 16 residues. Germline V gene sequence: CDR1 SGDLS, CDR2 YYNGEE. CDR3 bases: TGTGCCAGCAGCGCCGAGCCTAGCGGGAGCAGGAATGAGCAGTTCTTC. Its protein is CASSAEPSGSRNEQFF.

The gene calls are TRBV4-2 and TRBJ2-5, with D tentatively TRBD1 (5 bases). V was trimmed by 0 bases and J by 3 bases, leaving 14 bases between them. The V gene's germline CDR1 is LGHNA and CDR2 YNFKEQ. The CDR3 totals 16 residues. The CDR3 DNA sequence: TGTGCCAGCAGCCAAGATCTTTGGGGCTCCAAAGAGACCCAGTACTTC. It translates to CASSQDLWGSKETQYF.

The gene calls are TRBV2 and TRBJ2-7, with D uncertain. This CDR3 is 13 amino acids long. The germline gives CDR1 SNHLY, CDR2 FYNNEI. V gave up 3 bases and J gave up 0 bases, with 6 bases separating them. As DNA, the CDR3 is TGTGCCAGCAGTGACGGGTTCTCCTACGAGCAGTACTTC. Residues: CASSDGFSYEQYF. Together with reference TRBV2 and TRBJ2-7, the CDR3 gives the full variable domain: EPEVTQTPSHQVTQMGQEVILRCVPISNHLYFYWYRQILGQKVEFLVSFYNNEISEKSEIFDDQFSVERPDGSNFTLKIRSTKLEDSAMYFCASSDGFSYEQYFGPGTRLTVT.

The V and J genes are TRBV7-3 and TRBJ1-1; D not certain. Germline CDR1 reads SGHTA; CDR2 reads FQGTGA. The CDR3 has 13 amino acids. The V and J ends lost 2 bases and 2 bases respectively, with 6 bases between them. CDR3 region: CASSLLGNTEAFF. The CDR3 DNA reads TGTGCCAGCAGCTTATTGGGCAACACTGAAGCTTTCTTT.

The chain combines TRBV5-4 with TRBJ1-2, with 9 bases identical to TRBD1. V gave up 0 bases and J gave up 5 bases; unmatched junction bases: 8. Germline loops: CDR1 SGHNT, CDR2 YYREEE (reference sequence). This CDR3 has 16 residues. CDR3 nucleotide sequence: TGTGCCAGCAGCTTGGCGGCCGCGGGACAGGGTTATGGCTACACCTTC. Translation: CASSLAAAGQGYGYTF.

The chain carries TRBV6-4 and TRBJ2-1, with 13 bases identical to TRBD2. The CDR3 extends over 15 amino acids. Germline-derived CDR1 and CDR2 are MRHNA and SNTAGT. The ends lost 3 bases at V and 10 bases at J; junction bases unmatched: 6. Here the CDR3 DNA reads TGTGCCAGCAGTGATAGGACTAGCGGGAGTATCGAGCAGTTCTTC. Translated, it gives CASSDRTSGSIEQFF.

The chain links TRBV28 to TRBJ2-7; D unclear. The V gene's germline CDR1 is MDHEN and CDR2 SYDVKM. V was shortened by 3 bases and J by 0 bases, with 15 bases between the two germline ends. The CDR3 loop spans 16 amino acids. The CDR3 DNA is TGTGCCAGCAGTTTTCGCGCCAAAAGAAGCTCCTACGAGCAGTACTTC. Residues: CASSFRAKRSSYEQYF.

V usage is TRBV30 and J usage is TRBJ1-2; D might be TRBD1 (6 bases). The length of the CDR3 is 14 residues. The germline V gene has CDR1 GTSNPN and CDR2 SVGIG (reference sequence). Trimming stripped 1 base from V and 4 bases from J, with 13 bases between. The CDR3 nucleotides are TGTGCCTGGAGTGCGCAGGGGAGGGCCTATGGCTACACCTTC. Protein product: CAWSAQGRAYGYTF. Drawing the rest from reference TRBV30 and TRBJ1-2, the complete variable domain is SQTIHQWPATLVQPVGSPLSLECTVEGTSNPNLYWYRQAAGRGLQLLFYSVGIGQISSEVPQNLSASRPQDRQFILSSKKLLLSDSGFYLCAWSAQGRAYGYTFGSGTRLTVV.

CDR3 bases: TGTGCCAGCAGCTTAAGCCGGGGGACTCAGCAGTACTTC. This codes for CASSLSRGTQQYF. The chain carries TRBV11-3 and TRBJ2-7, with D maybe TRBD2 (6 bases). CDR1 and CDR2 (germline): SGHNT, YENEEA. V was cut by 2 bases and J by 8 bases, with 13 bases left in between. This CDR3 comprises 13 residues. Combining the CDR3 with reference TRBV11-3 and TRBJ2-7 gives the whole variable domain EAGVVQSPRYKIIEKKQPVAFWCNPISGHNTLYWYLQNLGQGPELLIRYENEEAVDDSQLPKDRFSAERLKGVDSTLKIQPAELGDSAVYLCASSLSRGTQQYFGPGTRLTVT.

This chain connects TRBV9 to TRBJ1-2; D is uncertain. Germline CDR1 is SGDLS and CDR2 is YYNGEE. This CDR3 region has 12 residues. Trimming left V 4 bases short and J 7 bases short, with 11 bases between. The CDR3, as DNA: TGTGCCAGCAGCCCTGGCGGTCGTGGCTACACCTTC. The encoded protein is CASSPGGRGYTF.

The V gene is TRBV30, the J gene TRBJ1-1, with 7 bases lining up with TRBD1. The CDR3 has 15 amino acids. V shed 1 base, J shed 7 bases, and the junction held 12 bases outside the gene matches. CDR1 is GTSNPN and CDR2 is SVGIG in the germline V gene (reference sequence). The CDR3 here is CAWSAELGTEDEAFF. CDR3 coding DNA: TGTGCCTGGAGTGCAGAACTCGGGACAGAGGATGAAGCTTTCTTT.